This is a list of T cell receptor beta chains from one sample in a study of cytomegalovirus exposure and HLA in healthy donors. Measured with immunoSEQ multiplex PCR; TCRdb has only the in-frame clones, and not every one. Here the sample table reports more than 85,000 clones. Material for sequencing was PBMCs. The receptors derive from a girl aged 10-17 years in good health and CMV-seropositive. The CDR3 runs from the conserved cysteine through the conserved F or W. D genes are given only for firm matches.

>TRBJ2-5|TRBV5-1|-
TGCGCCAGCAGCTTCCCTGCAGGGGAGGGAGAGACCCAGTACTTC
CASSFPAGEGETQYF
>TRBJ2-1|TRBV9|TRBD2
TGTGCCAGCAGCGTAGGGCCTAGCGGGGGGAGATACAATGAGCAGTTCTTC
CASSVGPSGGRYNEQFF
>TRBJ2-2|TRBV4-2|TRBD1
TGTGCCAGCAGCCAAGAGGGCCCGACAGGGTCGAACACCGGGGAGCTGTTTTTT
CASSQEGPTGSNTGELFF
>TRBJ2-7|TRBV9|-
TGTGCCAGCAGCGTAGACGCGGGATCCTACGAGCAGTACTTC
CASSVDAGSYEQYF
>TRBJ1-1|TRBV18|-
TGTGCCAGCTCCCCCGGACAATTGAACACTGAAGCTTTCTTT
CASSPGQLNTEAFF
>TRBJ1-2|TRBV9|-
TGTGCCAGCAGCGGAGGTGACGTTCAGGGAGGACTCTATGGCTACACCTTC
CASSGGDVQGGLYGYTF
>TRBJ1-2|TRBV19|-
TGTGCCAGTAGTATCTTGGCAGGGTATCCCGCTAACTATGGCTACACCTTC
CASSILAGYPANYGYTF
>TRBJ2-1|TRBV27|TRBD1
TGTGCCTCATCGGTGGGACAGGGGTCCTATGAGCAGTTCTTC
CASSVGQGSYEQFF
>TRBJ1-1|TRBV29-1|TRBD1
TGCAGCGCCGCCTCACAGGGGGCGGAAGATTTCTTT
CSAASQGAEDFF
>TRBJ2-1|TRBV9|TRBD1
TGTGCCAGCAGCACCGGGACAGGGCGGACCCCTAAGCAATTTCAGTTCTTC
CASSTGTGRTPKQFQFF
>TRBJ1-1|TRBV6-5|-
TGTGCCAGCAGTCCCGCGGAGCGCCTCAACACTGAAGCTTTCTTT
CASSPAERLNTEAFF
>TRBJ1-2|TRBV28|TRBD1
TGTGCCAGCAGCACCGGACAGGGGAAATATGGCTACACCTTC
CASSTGQGKYGYTF
>TRBJ1-1|TRBV30|-
TGTGCATTTGATACACCGAAAGCTTTCTTT
CAFDTPKAFF
>TRBJ1-4|TRBV7-8|TRBD1
TGTGCCAGCAGCCGAAAACCCGGGACAGGGGACTCTAATGAAAAACTGTTTTTT
CASSRKPGTGDSNEKLFF
>TRBJ2-6|TRBV30|TRBD1
TGTGCCTGGAGTGTTGTGATGAGGGGGCGCGGGTCTGGGGCCAACGTCCTGACTTTC
CAWSVVMRGRGSGANVLTF
>TRBJ1-1|TRBV5-6|-
TGTGCCAGCAGCTCCCCGGGGCGGGGAATGAACACTGAAGCTTTCTTT
CASSSPGRGMNTEAFF
>TRBJ2-1|TRBV15|-
TGTGCCACCAGCAAGGGGCCTGAGCAGTTCTTC
CATSKGPEQFF
>TRBJ1-2|TRBV2|-
TGTGCCAGCAGGAAGTCCCCGACAGGACTCTATGGCTACACCTTC
CASRKSPTGLYGYTF
>TRBJ2-2|TRBV7-9|-
TGTGCCAGCAGCTTTTCGACAACCGGGGAGCTGTTTTTT
CASSFSTTGELFF
>TRBJ2-7|TRBV4-3|-
TGCGCCAGCAGCCAAGACCCCGGGTCCGGGTACGAGCAGTACTTC
CASSQDPGSGYEQYF
>TRBJ2-5|TRBV29-1|-
TGCAGCGCTGAGCGACGGGGGGAGACCCAGTACTTC
CSAERRGETQYF
>TRBJ1-5|TRBV2|-
TGTGCCAGCAACAATGTGGGGGGAGGGCAGCCCCAGCATTTT
CASNNVGGGQPQHF
>TRBJ2-7|TRBV19|TRBD1
TGTGCCAGTAGTTTCCAGGGGGCTAACTACGAGCAGTACTTC
CASSFQGANYEQYF
>TRBJ1-5|TRBV7-2|TRBD1
TGTGCCAGCAGCCTCCGACAGGGGCCCAATCAGCCCCAGCATTTT
CASSLRQGPNQPQHF
>TRBJ1-6|TRBV6-1|-
TGTGCCAGCAGTGAGGCAGGGCCCTATAATTCACCCCTCCACTTT
CASSEAGPYNSPLHF
>TRBJ1-2|TRBV6-1|-
TGTGCCAGCAGTGAGCCCGAGAACTATGGCTACACCTTC
CASSEPENYGYTF
>TRBJ2-6|TRBV19|-
TGTGCCAGTAACATCGGGTCAGGGGCCAACGTCCTGACTTTC
CASNIGSGANVLTF
>TRBJ2-3|TRBV4-1|TRBD1
TGCGCCAGCAGCCAACAGCTCGGACAGGGCACAGATACGCAGTATTTT
CASSQQLGQGTDTQYF
>TRBJ1-3|TRBV4-2|-
TGTGCCAGCAGCCAAGCGGGAATCGGAAACAACATATATTTT
CASSQAGIGNNIYF
>TRBJ2-7|TRBV6-6|-
TGTGCCACCCGAGGGGGAAATTACGAGCAGTACTTC
CATRGGNYEQYF
>TRBJ2-7|TRBV6-1|TRBD2
TGTGCCAGCAGTGCCTGGGGGGTGAGCGGGGGTTACGAGCAGTACTTC
CASSAWGVSGGYEQYF
>TRBJ1-6|TRBV19|TRBD1
TGTGCCAGTACGAGTGAGCAGCCCAGGGGGAATTCACCCCTCCACTTT
CASTSEQPRGNSPLHF
>TRBJ2-7|TRBV7-6|-
TGTGCCAGCAGTAAAACTACAGGGCTCGAGCAGTACTTC
CASSKTTGLEQYF
>TRBJ1-3|TRBV19|TRBD1
TGTGCCAGTAGTGGGTGGGACAGCGGAAACACCATATATTTT
CASSGWDSGNTIYF
>TRBJ2-3|TRBV18|TRBD1
TGTGCCAGCTCACCTGGACAGGGCCGGAGCACAGATACGCAGTATTTT
CASSPGQGRSTDTQYF
>TRBJ1-2|TRBV5-1|-
TGCGCCAGCAGCGCGGACAATAACTATGGCTACACCTTC
CASSADNNYGYTF
>TRBJ1-5|TRBV28|-
TGTGCCAGCAGCCAATGGATCGGCGGCAATCAGCACCAGCATTTT
CASSQWIGGNQHQHF
>TRBJ2-5|TRBV14|-
TGTGCCAGCAGCACCCCGGGACACCAGCAAGAGACCCAGTACTTC
CASSTPGHQQETQYF
>TRBJ2-3|TRBV7-9|-
TGTGCCAGCAGCCATTTCTCGGGGGGCCCCACAGATACGCAGTATTTT
CASSHFSGGPTDTQYF
>TRBJ2-1|TRBV18|TRBD2
TGTGCCAGCTCACCAGTCACATTAGCGGGGGGGCCGGGTGAGCAGTTCTTC
CASSPVTLAGGPGEQFF
>TRBJ1-1|TRBV13|-
TGTGCCAGCAGCTTATCGGCGGCGAACACTGAAGCTTTCTTT
CASSLSAANTEAFF
>TRBJ1-6|TRBV7-2|-
TGTGCCAGCAGCTCAAGGGAGGATTCACCCCTCCACTTT
CASSSREDSPLHF
>TRBJ1-4|TRBV4-2|TRBD1
TGTGCCAGCAGCTCGCACCGGGACAGGGGCCTCCACACAACTAATGAAAAACTGTTTTTT
CASSSHRDRGLHTTNEKLFF
>TRBJ2-7|TRBV28|TRBD1
TGTGCCAGCAGCTCGACAGGGACCGAGCAGTACTTC
CASSSTGTEQYF
>TRBJ1-4|TRBV6-1|-
TGTGCCAGCAGTGAAGGGACACTAACTAATGAAAAACTGTTTTTT
CASSEGTLTNEKLFF
>TRBJ2-3|TRBV5-6|-
TGTGCCAGCAGCTTACAGGGACTAAGCACAGATACGCAGTATTTT
CASSLQGLSTDTQYF
>TRBJ1-6|TRBV11-2|TRBD1
TGTGCCAGCAGCTCCTTCACCCGGACAGGGGGCAGATCACCCCTCCACTTT
CASSSFTRTGGRSPLHF
>TRBJ2-3|TRBV19|TRBD1
TGTGCCAGTAACGACAGGGCAGATACGCAGTATTTT
CASNDRADTQYF
>TRBJ1-5|TRBV4-2|-
TGTGCCAGCAGCCAAGAAGGCGCGGCAGGCAATCAGCCCCAGCATTTT
CASSQEGAAGNQPQHF
>TRBJ2-7|TRBV29-1|TRBD1
TGCAGCGTTGAAAGGTTTACAGGGGGTTTCTACGAGCAGTACTTC
CSVERFTGGFYEQYF
>TRBJ2-1|TRBV28|TRBD1
TGTGCCAGCGGCGGTATGAGACAGGGGGCACGCGAGCAGTTCTTC
CASGGMRQGAREQFF
>TRBJ2-1|TRBV7-2|TRBD2
TGTGCCAGCACCGACGGCGGGGGGGCAATCGACAATGAGCAGTTCTTC
CASTDGGGAIDNEQFF
>TRBJ1-1|TRBV5-6|-
TGTGCCAGCAGCTTGGTACAAAGGAACACTGAAGCTTTCTTT
CASSLVQRNTEAFF
>TRBJ2-3|TRBV12-5|-
TGTGCTAGTGGTTTGGGGCCAGATCCAGATACGCAGTATTTT
CASGLGPDPDTQYF
>TRBJ1-3|TRBV28|-
TGTGCCAGCAGGCTAGGGGGACGGTTAACTGGAAACACCATATATTTT
CASRLGGRLTGNTIYF